Below, 17 T cell receptor beta chains from the same sample are listed, as sequenced in a study of Graves' ophthalmopathy and Graves' hyperthyroidism. Amplification of TCR beta CDR3 regions used RNA transcripts. First-round RT-PCR with HTBI primers preceded a second-round multiplex PCR. In TCRdb, the multiplex PCR reads were re-called with MiXCR into one record per CDR3 protein. This sample has approximately 1.2 million distinct CDR3 sequences, with roughly two fifths found just once. The sequenced material came from peripheral blood or thyroid tissue (not recorded which). The receptors here all came from an adult man with Graves' hyperthyroidism.

Note on this clonotype: One end of the junction does not line up with germline, which may come from a read error. This chain links TRBV19 with TRBJ1-5; the D gene is possibly TRBD1 (5 bases). CDR1 is LNHDA and CDR2 is SQIVND in the germline V gene (reference sequence). This CDR3 region has 12 residues. The CDR3 is CASRGVNRPQHF. The CDR3 nucleotides read TGTGCCAGTAGGGGGGTCAATCGGCCCCAGCATTTT.

This clonotype has at least ten counts. The chain carries TRBV7-9 and TRBJ2-5; weak D call: TRBD1 (6 bases). The CDR3 extends over 14 amino acids. Germline-derived CDR1 and CDR2 are SEHNR and FQNEAQ (reference sequence). Trimming shortened V by 4 bases and J by 6 bases, and 15 bases separated the two germline ends. CDR3 sequence: CASSSTGPVQTQYF. The CDR3 DNA sequence: TGTGCCAGCAGCTCGACAGGTCCTGTGCAGACCCAGTACTTC.

This chain connects TRBV13 to TRBJ2-2; D call uncertain. CDR3 length: 13 residues. V lost 3 bases, J lost 6 bases, and 8 bases lay in between. Germline V lookup: CDR1 PRHDT, CDR2 FYEKMQ (reference sequence). The DNA of the CDR3 is TGTGCCAGCAGCTTTGTGTTGCCCGGGGAGCTGTTTTTT. Translated: CASSFVLPGELFF. Using reference TRBV13 and TRBJ2-2 for the parts outside the CDR3, the full variable domain is AAGVIQSPRHLIKEKRETATLKCYPIPRHDTVYWYQQGPGQDPQFLISFYEKMQSDKGSIPDRFSAQQFSDYHSELNMSSLELGDSALYFCASSFVLPGELFFGEGSRLTVL.

About this clonotype itself: A read error may explain this, as a much larger clone is one base away. The chain carries TRBV15 and TRBJ1-4; TRBD1 might be the D (5 bases). CDR1 and CDR2 (germline): LNHNV, YYDKDF (reference sequence). This CDR3 spans 14 amino acids. CDR3 sequence (DNA): TGTGCCGCCAGCAGTGACGACAGTTGGGAAAAACTGTTTTTT. Its translation: CAASSDDSWEKLFF.

J is TRBJ1-2 and V is TRBV29-1; 7 bases agree with TRBD1. This CDR3 is built from 13 residues. Germline trimming cut 8 bases from V and 4 bases from J; bases unmatched to any gene: 10. Germline V gives CDR1 SQVTM, CDR2 ANQGSEA. The CDR3 sequence: CSQDSRGLYGYTF. Here the CDR3 DNA reads TGCAGCCAAGATTCGAGGGGGCTCTATGGCTACACCTTC. The variable domain in full, with the rest retrieved from reference TRBV29-1 and TRBJ1-2, is SAVISQKPSRDICQRGTSLTIQCQVDSQVTMMFWYRQQPGQSLTLIATANQGSEATYESGFVIDKFPISRPNLTFSTLTVSNMSPEDSSIYLCSQDSRGLYGYTFGSGTRLTVV.

The chain recombines TRBV30 with TRBJ1-1; maybe TRBD1 (6 bases). Germline assignment: CDR1 GTSNPN and CDR2 SVGIG (reference sequence). CDR3 length: 16 residues. Between the trimmed V and J ends, which lost 2 bases and 7 bases, there was a span of 23 bases. The CDR3 loop is CAWSPSSWGPAYEAFF. CDR3 DNA sequence: TGTGCCTGGAGTCCCTCGTCTTGGGGGCCCGCCTATGAAGCTTTCTTT.

J is TRBJ1-2 and V is TRBV11-1; D remains unclear. V dropped 3 bases and J dropped 4 bases, with 9 bases sitting between them. Germline CDR1 reads SGHAT; CDR2 reads FQDESV (reference sequence). CDR3 length equals 13 residues. The CDR3 here is CASSLTSSYGYTF. CDR3 nucleotides: TGTGCCAGCAGCTTGACCAGCTCCTATGGCTACACCTTC.

The chain carries TRBV7-9 and TRBJ2-5, with TRBD1 matching 12 bases. CDR3 length: 13 residues. J was trimmed by 7 bases and V by 8 bases; bases with no gene match: 5. CDR1 is SEHNR, CDR2 FQNEAQ, per germline (reference sequence). This chain's CDR3 is CASGRDRGRTQYF. The CDR3 nucleotides read TGTGCCAGCGGCCGGGACAGGGGGCGGACCCAGTACTTC.

This clonotype was counted only a few times. V usage is TRBV30 and J usage is TRBJ1-2; D not certain. Trimming removed 0 bases at V and 0 bases at J, with 5 bases between. CDR3 size: 13 residues. CDR1 GTSNPN and CDR2 SVGIG come from the germline V gene (reference sequence). CDR3 sequence: CAWSVRPNYGYTF. CDR3 DNA sequence: TGTGCCTGGAGTGTACGACCTAACTATGGCTACACCTTC.

This clonotype has a handful of counts. Germline is not matched at one junction end, which may reflect a read error. The chain couples TRBV10-3 to TRBJ2-5, with TRBD1 matching over 10 bases. The length of the CDR3 is 17 residues. From germline, CDR1 is ENHRY and CDR2 SYGVKD. CDR3 in amino acids: CASSLWGQGMVGETQYF. CDR3 in DNA: TGTGCCAGCAGTTTATGGGGACAGGGGATGGTGGGGGAGACCCAGTACTTC.

The rearrangement joins TRBV2 to TRBJ1-2, with D possibly being TRBD1 (5 bases). The CDR3 sequence is 15 residues long. CDR1 and CDR2 from the germline V gene are SNHLY and FYNNEI. Trimming took off 3 bases at V and 0 bases at J, with 11 bases between the two ends. The CDR3 sequence is CASSEQGLTNYGYTF. The DNA for the CDR3 is TGTGCCAGCAGTGAGCAGGGACTGACTAACTATGGCTACACCTTC.

This clonotype was seen a few times. V is TRBV7-2 and J is TRBJ2-7; 7 nucleotides agree with TRBD1. The J segment lost 4 bases and the V segment lost 5 bases, leaving 11 bases of the junction unmatched. This CDR3 has 15 amino acids. Germline V lookup: CDR1 SGHTA, CDR2 FQGNSA. Here the CDR3 DNA reads TGTGCCAGCAGCCAAGAGATGGGACAGCCGTACGAGCAGTACTTC. Translating gives CASSQEMGQPYEQYF.

This clonotype was recorded many times. The chain recombines TRBV5-1 with TRBJ1-1, with D unresolved. CDR3 length: 15 amino acids. V gave up 0 bases and J gave up 4 bases, with 13 bases separating them. CDR1 and CDR2 (germline): SGHRS, YFSETQ. The CDR3 region is CASSLDPRSGTEAFF. The CDR3 nucleotides read TGCGCCAGCAGCTTGGACCCTCGGTCGGGCACTGAAGCTTTCTTT.

Only a few counts were recorded for this clonotype. The chain combines TRBV12-3 or TRBV12-4 with TRBJ1-1, with D unresolved. V gave up 1 base and J gave up 10 bases, with 13 bases separating them. The CDR3 runs to 13 residues. The CDR3 DNA is TGTGCCAGCAGTTTAGTTGGGTATGGCGCAGCTTTCTTT. Amino acid sequence: CASSLVGYGAAFF.

This rearrangement joins TRBV9 to TRBJ1-5, with TRBD1 identical over 11 bases. The CDR3 consists of 15 residues. V was clipped by 7 bases and J by 7 bases; unmatched bases: 10. The germline V gene has CDR1 SGDLS and CDR2 YYNGEE. The CDR3 region is CASGADGTGGQPQHF. For the CDR3, the DNA is TGTGCCAGCGGGGCCGACGGGACAGGGGGGCAGCCCCAGCATTTT.

This clonotype was detected many times. The chain couples TRBV5-1 to TRBJ2-7; TRBD1 aligns across 8 bases. Germline CDR1 reads SGHRS; CDR2 reads YFSETQ. V lost 4 bases and J lost 2; bases outside the gene matches: 8. The CDR3 runs to 15 residues. CDR3 coding DNA: TGCGCCAGCAGCAACAGAGGACAGGGAACCTACGAGCAGTACTTC. Its translation is CASSNRGQGTYEQYF.

V gene TRBV9 combines with J gene TRBJ1-4, with D tentatively TRBD1 (5 bases). The CDR3 extends over 14 amino acids. Germline V gene lookup returns CDR1 SGDLS and CDR2 YYNGEE. The V end was cut by 2 bases, the J end by 8 bases, with 13 bases between. This CDR3 is CASSVPGAGEKLFF. The CDR3, as DNA: TGTGCCAGCAGCGTTCCCGGGGCCGGGGAAAAACTGTTTTTT. Using reference TRBV9 and TRBJ1-4 for the parts outside the CDR3, the full variable domain is DSGVTQTPKHLITATGQRVTLRCSPRSGDLSVYWYQQSLDQGLQFLIQYYNGEERAKGNILERFSAQQFPDLHSELNLSSLELGDSALYFCASSVPGAGEKLFFGSGTQLSVL.